This TCR beta chain was found in a study of shared clonotypes between healthy human individuals (dated by TCRdb to about 2020). Background on the whole study: The cohort comprised two women and a few men aged 18 to 49 years. Each donor's leukapheresis produced roughly between roughly 0.94 and 9.5 billion PBMCs. Different laboratories and diverse techniques were used to prepare libraries and sequence TCR repertoires, to increase sequencing depth and limit assay-specific biases. Per donor, three plates each were used for CD4 naive and CD4 memory, two for CD8 naive, and one for CD8 memory. To estimate repertoire size and how much clonotypes are shared between individuals, the study performed deep sequencing of blood TCR repertoires from roughly five healthy adults.

As for this clone: It has no known antigen specificity. Base qualities are not at hand, and no much larger clone is one base apart.

V gives up 8 bases and J gives up 2 bases, and the segment between their germline ends measures 18 bases. The CDR3 holds 15 amino acids from the cysteine to the phenylalanine. Only CDR3 DNA remains: 45 bases, in frame from the first base. CDR1 and CDR2, looked up from the germline V gene (reference sequence), are LNHDA and SQIVND. Study-level results and caveats: Sharing across several donors was observed for about 5% of naive CD4, under 4% of naive CD8, 2% to 2.5% of memory CD4, and around 0.4% of memory CD8 clonotypes. The genetic and exposure-history diversity represented was limited by the small number of donors. Naive subsets generally had larger estimated clonotype richness than memory subsets did. Only blood was sampled, and tissue TCR repertoires likely differ from those in blood. Based on pairwise subsampling, the degree of clonotype sharing among donors was expected to be affected by sequencing depth. Even with the large sequencing depth, rarefaction of the sorted-subset datasets indicated that sequencing was incomplete. Higher generation probabilities were observed for clonotypes shared by all four sorted-subset donors than for non-shared clonotypes.

Using the deep immunoSEQ assay, multiplex PCR amplified TCR CDR3 regions from genomic DNA. For each cell subset, the extracted genomic DNA was distributed evenly across all wells of several immunoSEQ 96-well plates, and each plate served as one replicate. Each replicate PCR for sorted subsets received approximately 220 ng genomic DNA, equal to tens of thousands of T cell genomes. Purified libraries were measured with a Qubit 3.0 fluorometer, size-checked on a Bioanalyzer 2100, and measured again with the KAPA Library Quantification kit. Every immunoSEQ 96-well plate was sequenced on a separate single-read 150-cycle Illumina NextSeq 550 flow cell. Under the source paper's analysis protocol: The immunoSEQ output contained only junctional sequences without quality scores, so filtering could not match that applied to full-length reads. Sequences were annotated with PyIR, a Python wrapper for IgBLAST v1.9, using IMGT germline references to assign V/J genes and CDR3. Reads were removed for weak V/J assignments (E-value above 1e-6), missing CDR3, stop codons, out-of-frame junctions, or ambiguous translated residues. V3J clonotypes were defined as sequences sharing the same inferred V gene, J gene, and CDR3 amino acid sequence. To compute the percentage overlap between repertoires, the number of shared unique clonotypes was divided by the size of the smaller repertoire. RTK rarefaction, the Chao1 estimator, and Recon v2.1 estimates of unobserved clonotypes were used to assess repertoire richness. Generation probabilities were computed with OLGA for all TCRbeta clonotypes obtained by the gDNA method from several donors. In TCRdb, the immuneACCESS table is reduced to in-frame sequences with V and J assigned. These tables do not hold every clone; where another copy was compared, an unresolved V gene accounts for under half, and the others remain unexplained. The V and J calls and clone size are taken from that table; D and trimming were inferred from the DNA. Present in this sample are 2 million to 3 million clones, more than 85% of which were seen just once. The top ten clonotypes cover around 0.4% of the sample.

Donors were healthy HIV-negative adults with no recently reported acute infections or vaccinations. Only Caucasian adults living in Nashville, Tennessee, USA were represented among the donors. CD4+ T cells were enriched by magnetic negative selection; naive cells were then positively selected on CD45RA, and the negative fraction formed the memory subset. Blood was collected by leukapheresis, and PBMCs were isolated by Ficoll-Histopaque density gradient centrifugation and then cryopreserved in liquid nitrogen vapor phase. Analytical flow cytometry was used to check the purity and quantity of every magnetically sorted T cell population. Each sorted fraction had its genomic DNA isolated and then quantified by UV absorbance on a Nanodrop 2000c.

The chain is assembled from TRBV19 and TRBJ1-1; the D segment cannot be called with confidence. Sequenced sample: naive CD4+ T cells from PBMCs. According to the study, the label for this sample's cell subset or site signals: CD45RA+ positively selected. This sequence was found in a man younger than 35 in good health. Some clones in this sample may be carry-over from other donors' samples. CDR3 reads: CASENLPRGNTEAFF. The nucleotide sequence reads TGTGCCAGTGAAAATCTGCCCCGTGGAAACACTGAAGCTTTCTTT.